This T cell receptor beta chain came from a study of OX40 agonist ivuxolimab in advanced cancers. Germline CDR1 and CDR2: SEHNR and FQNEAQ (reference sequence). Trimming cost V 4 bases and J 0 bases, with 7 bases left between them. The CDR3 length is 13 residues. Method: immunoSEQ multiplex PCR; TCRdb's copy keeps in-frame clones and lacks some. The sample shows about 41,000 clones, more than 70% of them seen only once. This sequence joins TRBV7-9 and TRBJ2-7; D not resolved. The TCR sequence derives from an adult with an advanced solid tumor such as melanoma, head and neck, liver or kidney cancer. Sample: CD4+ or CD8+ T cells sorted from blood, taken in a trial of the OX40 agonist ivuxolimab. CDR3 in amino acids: CASSSISSYEQYF. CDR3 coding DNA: TGTGCCAGCAGCTCGATATCCTCCTACGAGCAGTACTTC.